The rows below give T cell receptor beta chains drawn from one sample of a study of human T cells and chemical hapten exposure. TCRdb recomputed calls from the RACE reads with MiXCR, one row per CDR3 protein. The profile shows 300,000 to 350,000 distinct CDR3 sequences, under 9% of them singletons. The sample in question was whole blood, obtained in connection with sensitization to the hapten diphenylcyclopropenone (DPC). The receptors stem from a woman aged 18-29 years with alopecia areata. Some clones in this sample may be carry-over from other donors' samples. Each CDR3 is given with its conserved first and last residue. A D gene is named only where the DNA matches it firmly. The size entry is marked missing in some rows and otherwise reads once, few, many or a size class.

clone size,V gene,D gene,J gene,CDR3 protein,CDR3 DNA
many,TRBV20-1,NA,TRBJ1-6,CSAPYAGPLSPLHF,TGCAGTGCTCCGTATGCGGGACCACTCTCACCCCTCCACTTT
few,TRBV5-1,TRBD1,TRBJ2-2,CASSRATGGTNTGELFF,TGCGCCAGCAGCCGAGCGACAGGGGGCACGAACACCGGGGAGCTGTTTTTT
many,TRBV5-1,NA,TRBJ2-1,CASSLVQGINNEQFF,TGCGCCAGCAGCTTGGTACAGGGTATAAACAATGAGCAGTTCTTC
many,TRBV3-1,NA,TRBJ1-6,CASSFRENNSPLHF,TGTGCCAGCAGCTTCCGGGAAAATAATTCACCCCTCCACTTT
few,TRBV7-9,NA,TRBJ1-1,CAQSRPRPHTEAFF,TGTGCCCAAAGCCGCCCAAGGCCCCACACTGAAGCTTTCTTT
NA,TRBV9,NA,TRBJ2-3,CASSVSGWGPDTQYF,TGTGCCAGCAGCGTATCAGGCTGGGGTCCAGATACGCAGTATTTT
few,TRBV7-3,NA,TRBJ2-5,CASSPNGGTQETQYF,TGTGCCAGCAGTCCGAACGGGGGGACACAAGAGACCCAGTACTTC
NA,TRBV21-1,NA,TRBJ1-3,CASSKDEGHSGNTIYF,TGTGCCAGCAGCAAAGATGAGGGGCACTCTGGAAACACCATATATTTT
NA,TRBV13,TRBD2,TRBJ2-3,CASSLRRSGGPDTQYF,TGTGCCAGCAGCTTACGCCGTAGCGGGGGCCCAGATACGCAGTATTTT
few,TRBV2,NA,TRBJ2-7,CASSEGGMHEQYF,TGTGCCAGCAGTGAAGGAGGGATGCACGAGCAGTACTTC
NA,TRBV7-9,TRBD1,TRBJ1-2,CASSAGTGPYGYTF,TGTGCCAGCAGCGCGGGGACAGGGCCCTATGGCTACACCTTC
once,TRBV10-3,TRBD1,TRBJ1-5,CAIRDREDQPQHF,TGTGCCATCCGGGACAGGGAGGATCAGCCCCAGCATTTT
few,TRBV7-9,TRBD1,TRBJ2-1,CASSPGTGTYNEQFF,TGTGCCAGCAGCCCCGGGACAGGGACCTACAATGAGCAGTTCTTC
many,TRBV7-2,TRBD2,TRBJ2-7,CASTPNRGGASYEQYF,TGTGCCAGCACCCCCAACCGGGGGGGCGCATCCTACGAGCAGTACTTC
few,TRBV10-3,NA,TRBJ1-3,CAISEGTTGNTIYF,TGTGCCATCAGTGAGGGGACCACTGGAAACACCATATATTTT
NA,TRBV9,TRBD1,TRBJ1-1,CASSETGFTEAFF,TGTGCCAGCAGCGAGACAGGGTTCACTGAAGCTTTCTTT
NA,TRBV7-9,TRBD2,TRBJ2-1,CASSRRPTSALYNEQFF,TGTGCCAGCAGCCGCCGACCAACTAGCGCCCTTTACAATGAGCAGTTCTTC
NA,TRBV3-1,TRBD1,TRBJ2-7,CASSPGQEAYEQYF,TGTGCCAGCAGCCCCGGACAGGAAGCCTACGAGCAGTACTTC
few,TRBV4-2,TRBD1,TRBJ1-6,CASSQPQGAQNSPLHF,TGTGCCAGCAGCCAACCACAGGGGGCACAAAATTCACCCCTCCACTTT
NA,TRBV3-1,NA,TRBJ2-1,CASSPFPSGSSYNEQFF,TGTGCCAGCAGCCCTTTCCCCTCGGGGAGCTCCTACAATGAGCAGTTCTTC
many,TRBV6-5,NA,TRBJ2-5,CASARFKQSETQYF,TGTGCCAGCGCTAGGTTTAAACAGTCGGAGACCCAGTACTTC
many,TRBV7-2,TRBD1,TRBJ2-2,CASSYTGGAAGELFF,TGTGCCAGCAGCTATACAGGGGGCGCAGCCGGGGAGCTGTTTTTT
many,TRBV28,TRBD2,TRBJ2-3,CAGGTSGGEITDTQYF,TGTGCCGGAGGGACTAGCGGGGGAGAGATCACAGATACGCAGTATTTT
few,TRBV7-2,TRBD1,TRBJ2-5,CASSLSDAGTGLETQYF,TGTGCCAGCAGCTTAAGTGACGCCGGGACAGGGTTGGAGACCCAGTACTTC
NA,TRBV10-3,TRBD1,TRBJ1-1,CAIHRTGGTEAFF,TGTGCCATCCACCGGACAGGGGGCACTGAAGCTTTCTTT
few,TRBV5-1,NA,TRBJ1-4,CASSPNSSGSRKLFF,TGCGCCAGCAGCCCTAACTCCTCCGGTTCACGAAAACTGTTTTTT
many,TRBV9,NA,TRBJ2-3,CASSVETSDTQYF,TGTGCCAGCAGTGTAGAGACGTCAGATACGCAGTATTTT
NA,TRBV7-2,NA,TRBJ1-6,CASSPDSNSPLHF,TGTGCCAGCAGCCCAGATAGCAATTCACCCCTCCACTTT
NA,TRBV12-3/TRBV12-4,TRBD1,TRBJ1-2,CASSLGTGHGYTF,TGTGCCAGCAGTCTAGGGACAGGGCATGGCTACACCTTC
NA,TRBV11-2,TRBD2,TRBJ2-3,CASSLETSGGLTDTQYF,TGTGCCAGCAGCTTAGAGACTAGCGGGGGCCTCACAGATACGCAGTATTTT
NA,TRBV14,NA,TRBJ2-1,CASSPVFPPEQFF,TGTGCCAGCAGTCCCGTGTTTCCCCCTGAGCAGTTCTTC
many,TRBV10-3,NA,TRBJ2-4,CAISDGQSRNIQYF,TGTGCCATCAGTGATGGACAGAGTAGGAACATTCAGTACTTC
few,TRBV6-5,NA,TRBJ2-1,CASSYEGGDEQFF,TGTGCCAGCAGCTACGAGGGCGGGGATGAGCAGTTCTTC
many,TRBV20-1,NA,TRBJ1-2,CSASGSFLGYGYTF,TGCAGTGCTTCCGGGTCTTTTCTGGGCTATGGCTACACCTTC
few,TRBV6-2/TRBV6-3,NA,TRBJ1-5,CASSHRRSDQPQHF,TGTGCCAGCAGTCACAGGAGGAGCGATCAGCCCCAGCATTTT
few,TRBV6-5,TRBD1,TRBJ1-2,CASSYDDTGGRYGYTF,TGTGCCAGCAGTTACGATGACACAGGGGGACGCTATGGCTACACCTTC
many,TRBV6-5,NA,TRBJ2-3,CASTIPGTDTQYF,TGTGCCAGCACCATCCCAGGCACAGATACGCAGTATTTT
many,TRBV24-1,NA,TRBJ2-3,CATEADSTDTQYF,TGTGCCACCGAGGCAGATAGCACAGATACGCAGTATTTT
NA,TRBV19,NA,TRBJ2-5,CASSIIATYQETQYF,TGTGCCAGTAGTATAATTGCCACGTACCAAGAGACCCAGTACTTC
many,TRBV5-1,NA,TRBJ2-7,CASNEGLASSEQYF,TGCGCCAGCAATGAAGGGCTCGCGTCATCCGAGCAGTACTTC
many,TRBV3-1,NA,TRBJ1-2,CASSQDHSNYGYTF,TGTGCCAGCAGCCAAGATCACTCAAACTATGGCTACACCTTC
few,TRBV20-1,TRBD2,TRBJ2-7,CSAIRASGGGSYEQYF,TGCAGTGCTATCCGAGCTAGTGGGGGGGGATCCTACGAGCAGTACTTC
NA,TRBV28,TRBD1,TRBJ1-2,CASSSGHRGNYGYTF,TGTGCCAGCAGTTCAGGACACAGGGGGAACTATGGCTACACCTTC
few,TRBV5-5,NA,TRBJ1-5,CASSGLIPSNQPQHF,TGTGCCAGCAGCGGGCTAATCCCTAGCAATCAGCCCCAGCATTTT